Following are 2 T cell receptor beta chains from one sample sequenced in a study of shared clonotypes between healthy human individuals. Selected positively for CCR7 and CD45RO-negative, naive CD8 cells excluded terminally differentiated effector memory CD45RA+ cells. Here immunoSEQ multiplex PCR was the method, and the copy in TCRdb shows in-frame clones only, minus some. The sample holds approximately 600,000 clones, 85% to 95% seen once. The sequenced material came from naive CD8+ T cells sorted from blood. The origin of the receptors is a woman between 25 and 40 years old in good health.

The rearrangement joins TRBV5-1 to TRBJ2-6; tentative D call: TRBD2 (5 bases). Looked up from germline, CDR1 is SGHRS and CDR2 is YFSETQ. V was trimmed by 2 bases and J by 3 bases, leaving 15 bases between them. The CDR3 has 17 residues. CDR3: CASSLVLVLSGANVLTF. The CDR3 bases are TGCGCCAGCAGCTTAGTACTAGTCCTGAGTGGGGCCAACGTCCTGACTTTC.

This chain joins TRBV7-8 and TRBJ2-7; 12 bases align to TRBD2. Germline assignment: CDR1 SGHVS and CDR2 FQNEAQ. The J segment lost 2 bases and the V segment lost 2 bases, leaving 4 bases of the junction unmatched. The CDR3 totals 16 residues. DNA of the CDR3: TGTGCCAGCAGCTTATCGGGACTAGCGGGCGCCTACGAGCAGTACTTC. Amino acids: CASSLSGLAGAYEQYF.